The following is a T cell receptor beta chain sequence with its context. As yet, its antigen is unknown. This sample was taken from a study of cytomegalovirus exposure and HLA in healthy donors. Study observations and caveats: According to a later analysis, TCR clusters from the first cohort tended to co-occur in the roughly 110 validation repertoires. About 180 TCR beta chains were listed as cytomegalovirus-associated.

Germline V gene sequence: CDR1 SGHRS, CDR2 YFSETQ. Unmatched junction bases numbered 4, after V lost 3 bases and J lost 2 bases. This CDR3 is built from 17 residues. Method: immunoSEQ multiplex PCR; TCRdb's copy keeps in-frame clones and lacks some. The sample consists of some 86,000 clones, 80% to 95% of them appearing once. The receptor was isolated from a woman aged 30 to 39 in good health and CMV-seronegative. The sequencing input was PBMCs. The rearrangement links TRBV5-1 to TRBJ2-2; TRBD2 aligns across 13 bases. This CDR3 is CASSSGLAGLNTGELFF. The CDR3 DNA follows: TGCGCCAGCAGCTCGGGACTAGCGGGGCTCAACACCGGGGAGCTGTTTTTT.